The T cell receptor (beta chain) under discussion was sequenced for a study of blood T cell repertoires in COVID-19. Overall study: Samples came from the United States, Italy and Spain, spanning acute and convalescent COVID-19.

How the authors handled the data: Estimated nucleated cell counts came from reference gene primer amplification. Generated by immunoSEQ multiplex PCR, the TCRdb table keeps only in-frame clones and is missing some. That table supplies the V and J calls and clone size; D and trimming were determined from the DNA. Of under 250,000 clones in the sample, roughly 79% were seen once. The CDR3 covers 14 residues. After removal of 7 bases from V and 3 bases from J, the junction contained 8 bases not matched to a gene. Germline V CDR1 and CDR2: SGHVS, FQNEAQ. This clone turned up a few times. Cohort assignment relied on participant-reported clinical history.

This chain joins TRBV7-8 and TRBJ1-1, with 7 bases identical to TRBD1. Sequences were obtained from PBMCs or T cells enriched from blood (not recorded which). The clonotype originates from a woman in her forties or fifties with acute COVID-19. The CDR3 reads CASTDQGVDTEAFF. The CDR3, as DNA: TGTGCCAGCACCGACCAGGGGGTGGACACTGAAGCTTTCTTT.